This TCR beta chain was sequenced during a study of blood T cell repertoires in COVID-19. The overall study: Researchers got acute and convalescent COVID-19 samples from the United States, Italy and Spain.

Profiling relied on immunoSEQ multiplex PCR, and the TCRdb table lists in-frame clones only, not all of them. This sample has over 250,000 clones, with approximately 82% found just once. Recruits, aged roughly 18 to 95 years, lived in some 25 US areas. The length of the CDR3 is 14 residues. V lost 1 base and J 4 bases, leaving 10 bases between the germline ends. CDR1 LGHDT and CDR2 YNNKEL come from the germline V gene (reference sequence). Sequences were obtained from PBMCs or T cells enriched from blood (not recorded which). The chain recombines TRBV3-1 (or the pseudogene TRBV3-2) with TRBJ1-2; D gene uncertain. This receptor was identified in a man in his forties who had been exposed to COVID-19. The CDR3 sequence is CASSQVVGRYGYTF. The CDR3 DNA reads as TGTGCCAGCAGCCAAGTGGTTGGGCGCTATGGCTACACCTTC.